Below are 10 T cell receptor beta chains sequenced from a single sample in a study of T-cell memory formation after mild COVID-19. TCRdb analysed the 5' RACE reads with MiXCR anew, one entry per CDR3 protein. The sample has 250,000 to 300,000 distinct CDR3 sequences, about 17% seen once. Sample: PBMCs or a T cell subset sorted from them (not recorded which). The receptors originated from a man aged 18 to 35 who had mild COVID-19 (a few samples of this study predate the infection). Cell type and time point are not known.

Concerning this clonotype itself: A much larger clonotype is one base distant, so this may be a read error. The J gene is TRBJ1-6, the V gene TRBV5-5; a possible D gene is TRBD1 (6 bases). This CDR3 has 16 residues. Germline assignment: CDR1 SGHKS and CDR2 YYEKEE (reference sequence). CDR3 sequence reads: CASNLRAGAGNSPLHF. The CDR3 coding sequence is TGTGCCAGCAACTTGAGAGCAGGGGCCGGGAATTCACCCCTCCACTTT.

This rearrangement joins TRBV7-3 to TRBJ2-5, with D perhaps matching TRBD2 (6 bases). Deletions cut 1 base from V and 3 bases from J, with 6 bases between. The CDR3 contains 13 residues. The germline V gene encodes CDR1 SGHTA and CDR2 FQGTGA. The CDR3 bases are TGTGCCAGCAGCTTAAAGCGGGAAGAGACCCAGTACTTC. It codes for CASSLKREETQYF.

This sequence joins TRBV20-1 and TRBJ1-5, with 7 bases fitting TRBD1. CDR3 length equals 16 residues. The germline CDR1 and CDR2 sequences are DFQATT and SNEGSKA (reference sequence). V lost 0 bases, J lost 2 bases, and 7 bases stayed unmatched. In nucleotides, the CDR3 is TGCAGTGCTAGAGACAAGACAGGGATTGGCAATCAGCCCCAGCATTTT. Protein: CSARDKTGIGNQPQHF.

This clonotype has at least ten counts. The V gene is TRBV15, the J gene TRBJ2-2; D is ambiguous. Per the germline V gene, CDR1 is LNHNV and CDR2 is YYDKDF (reference sequence). Trimming took 4 bases from V and 0 from J, leaving 12 bases between them. The CDR3 totals 16 residues. CDR3 amino acids: CATSTGPISNTGELFF. CDR3 nucleotide sequence: TGTGCCACCAGCACTGGACCAATTTCGAACACCGGGGAGCTGTTTTTT.

This clonotype was seen a few times. The chain is built from TRBV6-5 and TRBJ2-7, with D possibly matching TRBD1 (6 bases). V was trimmed by 5 bases and J by 2 bases, leaving 13 bases between them. The CDR3 has 14 amino acids. Germline values: CDR1 MNHEY, CDR2 SVGAGI. The CDR3 spells CASSPLTGPYEQYV. In nucleotides, the CDR3 is TGTGCCAGCAGTCCGTTGACAGGTCCCTACGAGCAGTACGTC.

This sequence joins TRBV5-8 and TRBJ1-5; 10 bases are shared with TRBD1. The CDR3 sequence is 15 residues long. Losses at the gene ends were 4 bases for V and 4 bases for J; bases not matched to a gene: 5. CDR1 is SGHTS and CDR2 is YDEGEE in the germline V gene. The chain's CDR3 is CASSARTGGNQPQHF. Here the CDR3 DNA reads TGTGCCAGCAGCGCCCGGACAGGGGGGAATCAGCCCCAGCATTTT.

This chain links TRBV7-9 with TRBJ2-3, with D perhaps being TRBD1 or TRBD2 (6 bases each). The CDR3 is made up of 14 amino acids. With 1 base removed from V and 9 bases from J, the gap between germline ends came to 14 bases. Per the germline V gene, CDR1 is SEHNR and CDR2 is FQNEAQ (reference sequence). The CDR3 protein is CASSLVGGDTTQYF. CDR3 in DNA: TGTGCCAGCAGCTTAGTGGGGGGCGATACCACGCAGTATTTT.

This clonotype was counted only a few times. One end of the junction varies from germline; a read error may be responsible. The genes are TRBV7-3 and TRBJ1-2; TRBD1 aligns across 12 bases. This CDR3 region has 12 residues. CDR1 is SGHTA, CDR2 FQGTGA, per germline. Here the CDR3 DNA reads TGTGCCAGCAGCTCGCCGGGACAGGGGGCGGCCTTC. Translating gives CASSSPGQGAAF.

The table lists this clonotype with a few counts. The gene calls are TRBV10-3 and TRBJ2-1, with TRBD1 matching over 8 bases. The germline V gene encodes CDR1 ENHRY and CDR2 SYGVKD. Germline trimming cut 7 bases from V and 8 bases from J; bases unmatched to any gene: 10. The CDR3 loop spans 14 amino acids. CDR3: CAITGGRVSDEQFF. CDR3 sequence (DNA): TGTGCCATCACAGGGGGCAGAGTTAGCGATGAGCAGTTCTTC.

The chain couples TRBV5-4 to TRBJ2-3; D is undetermined. Germline lookup yields CDR1 SGHNT and CDR2 YYREEE (reference sequence). Trimming took off 6 bases at V and 0 bases at J, with 11 bases between the two ends. CDR3 length: 14 amino acids. CDR3 residues: CASNSRFSTDTQYF. In nucleotides, the CDR3 is TGTGCCAGCAACTCGAGGTTCAGCACAGATACGCAGTATTTT. The entire variable domain, with the rest obtained from reference TRBV5-4 and TRBJ2-3, is as follows: ETGVTQSPTHLIKTRGQQVTLRCSSQSGHNTVSWYQQALGQGPQFIFQYYREEENGRGNFPPRFSGLQFPNYSSELNVNALELDDSALYLCASNSRFSTDTQYFGPGTRLTVL.